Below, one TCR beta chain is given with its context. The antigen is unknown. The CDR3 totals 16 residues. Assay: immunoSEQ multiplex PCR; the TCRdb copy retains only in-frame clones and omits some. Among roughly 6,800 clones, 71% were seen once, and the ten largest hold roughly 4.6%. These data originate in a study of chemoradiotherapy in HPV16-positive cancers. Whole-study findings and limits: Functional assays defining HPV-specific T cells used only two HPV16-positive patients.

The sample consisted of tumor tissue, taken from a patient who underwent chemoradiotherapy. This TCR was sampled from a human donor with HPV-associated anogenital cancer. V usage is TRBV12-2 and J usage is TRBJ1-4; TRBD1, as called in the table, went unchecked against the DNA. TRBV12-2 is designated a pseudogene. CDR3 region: CASRAQRGRLNEKLFF. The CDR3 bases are TGTGCAAGTCGCGCCCAGAGGGGGAGACTTAATGAAAAACTGTTTTTT.